Sequencing of this TCR beta chain was carried out in a study of T-cell memory formation after mild COVID-19. The study's findings and limits: Researchers report contracting CD4+ clones mostly in CM and EM, with CD8+ clones in EMRA. Pre-infection memory carried some responding clones, suggesting that cross-reactive memory joined. Clones shrinking from day 15 to 85 showed even CD4/CD8 mixes; later expanders tilted CD4+.

5'RACE with constant-segment primers yielded barcoded, UMI-tagged TCR alpha and TCR beta cDNA libraries. A single record per CDR3 protein comes from TCRdb applying MiXCR to the 5' RACE reads. The sample gives hundreds of thousands of distinct CDR3 sequences, approximately 15% of which show up once; approximately 22% is in the top ten. On this clonotype itself: The antigen is unknown.

The sequenced sample consisted of PBMCs or a T cell subset sorted from them (not recorded which). This clonotype was sampled from a man between 18 and 35 years old who had mild COVID-19 (a few samples of this study predate the infection). Cell type and time point are not known.

The CDR3 is CASTLRTDAYYGYTF. CDR3 sequence (DNA): TGTGCCAGCACGCTCAGGACAGACGCTTACTATGGCTACACCTTC. This chain links TRBV6-2 or TRBV6-3 with TRBJ1-2; tentatively, D is TRBD1 (6 bases). The V end lost 7 bases, the J end lost 3 bases, and 18 bases lay between the germline ends. Looked up from germline, CDR1 is MNHEY and CDR2 is SVGEGT. The CDR3 runs 15 residues.